The 27 T cell receptor beta chains listed next were all sequenced from one sample in a study of blood T cell repertoires in COVID-19 (dated by TCRdb to about 2020). The library was prepared using the immunoSEQ multiplex PCR assay. TCRdb holds this immuneACCESS table with in-frame rearrangements only. Some clones are missing; in checked studies, unresolved V genes explain under half, and the rest has no known cause. Here the sample has 120,000 to 150,000 clones; roughly 87% occur a single time. The top ten constitute roughly 4% of the sample. Sequences were obtained from PBMCs or T cells enriched from blood (not recorded which). These TCRs come from a woman in her thirties or forties who had been exposed to COVID-19.

The genes are TRBV29-1 and TRBJ1-1; D not certain. The germline gives CDR1 SQVTM, CDR2 ANQGSEA. The CDR3 loop spans 12 amino acids. Deletions cut 2 bases from V and 0 bases from J, with 4 bases between. The chain's CDR3 is CSVEIMNTEAFF. CDR3 bases: TGCAGCGTTGAAATCATGAACACTGAAGCTTTCTTT.

The chain links TRBV5-1 to TRBJ2-7; TRBD1 might be the D (5 bases). CDR1 and CDR2 from the germline V gene are SGHRS and YFSETQ. CDR3 length: 14 amino acids. The V end was cut by 4 bases, the J end by 2 bases, with 13 bases between. CDR3 loop: CASSTRQLPYEQYF. In DNA form, the CDR3 reads TGCGCCAGCAGCACCCGACAGCTACCCTACGAGCAGTACTTC.

The V call is TRBV3-1 (or the pseudogene TRBV3-2), the J call TRBJ1-6, with D uncertain. Per the germline V gene, CDR1 is LGHDT and CDR2 is YNNKEL (reference sequence). Trimming took off 4 bases at V and 9 bases at J, with 10 bases between the two ends. The CDR3 is made up of 13 amino acids. CDR3 DNA sequence: TGTGCCAGCAGCCCTCGAGGGATTTCACCCCTCCACTTT. Its protein product is CASSPRGISPLHF.

This sequence joins TRBV6-5 and TRBJ1-4; 7 nucleotides match TRBD1. V lost 8 bases and J lost 5; bases outside the gene matches: 11. This CDR3 has 15 residues. Germline assignment: CDR1 MNHEY and CDR2 SVGAGI. The CDR3 spells CASHRGQEGNEKLFF. CDR3 nucleotides: TGTGCCAGCCACCGTGGACAGGAGGGGAATGAAAAACTGTTTTTT.

The CDR3 sequence: CSVASGSRSEQFF. DNA for the CDR3: TGCAGCGTTGCTAGCGGGAGTAGGAGTGAGCAGTTCTTC. The chain combines TRBV29-1 with TRBJ2-1, with 10 bases lining up with TRBD2. CDR1 and CDR2 (germline): SQVTM, ANQGSEA. CDR3 length equals 13 residues. V was pared by 4 bases and J by 9 bases, with 6 bases of the junction left unmatched.

This chain uses TRBV7-3 with TRBJ1-1; 12 positions match TRBD1. The CDR3 is 15 amino acids. With 5 bases clipped from V and 9 bases from J, the junction kept 10 bases outside the gene matches. Germline assignment: CDR1 SGHTA and CDR2 FQGTGA. DNA of the CDR3: TGTGCCAGCAGCCGCAACCCGGGACAGGGGGCAAAAGCTTTCTTT. This gives the protein CASSRNPGQGAKAFF. The whole variable domain, remainder taken from reference TRBV7-3 and TRBJ1-1, is GAGVSQTPSNKVTEKGKYVELRCDPISGHTALYWYRQSLGQGPEFLIYFQGTGAADDSGLPNDRFFAVRPEGSVSTLKIQRTERGDSAVYLCASSRNPGQGAKAFFGQGTRLTVV.

A remark on this clone: The same CDR3 is also encoded by other DNA sequences in this sample. This chain uses TRBV11-2 with TRBJ2-2; D possibly corresponds to TRBD1 (6 bases). Germline-derived CDR1 and CDR2 are SGHAT and FQNNGV. The CDR3 is made up of 15 amino acids. The germline V and J ends were trimmed by 2 bases and 1 base, with 8 bases remaining between them. The CDR3 nucleotides are TGTGCCAGCAGCTTAATGGGACAGAACACCGGGGAGCTGTTTTTT. Its translation: CASSLMGQNTGELFF.

The chain links TRBV10-3 to TRBJ1-1; TRBD1 aligns across 11 bases. The V gene's germline CDR1 is ENHRY and CDR2 SYGVKD. V gave up 3 bases and J gave up 3 bases; unmatched junction bases: 6. This CDR3 spans 16 amino acids. CDR3 in amino acids: CAISEWTGGMDTEAFF. CDR3 nucleotide sequence: TGTGCCATCAGTGAATGGACAGGGGGCATGGACACTGAAGCTTTCTTT.

V is TRBV27 and J is TRBJ1-2; the match to TRBD1 covers 7 bases. Germline-derived CDR1 and CDR2 are MNHEY and SMNVEV (reference sequence). This CDR3 is 15 amino acids long. The J segment lost 3 bases and the V segment lost 6 bases, leaving 10 bases of the junction unmatched. The CDR3 loop is CASSLEEGAYYGYTF. The CDR3, as DNA: TGTGCCAGCAGCCTTGAAGAGGGGGCCTACTATGGCTACACCTTC.

The chain joins TRBV12-3 or TRBV12-4 to TRBJ1-1; maybe TRBD1 (6 bases). V was clipped by 6 bases and J by 10 bases, with 15 bases between them. The CDR3 sequence is 12 residues long. CDR3 sequence: CASSPGAGRAFF. The DNA for the CDR3 is TGTGCCAGCAGCCCAGGGGCGGGTAGAGCTTTCTTT.

As concerns this clone: Other DNA sequences within the sample encode an identical CDR3. Here the CDR3 DNA reads TGTGCCAGCAGTGGCGCAGGGGGCCGCAATCAGCCCCAGCATTTT. Translated, it gives CASSGAGGRNQPQHF. This chain links TRBV2 with TRBJ1-5, with 8 bases that match TRBD1. Germline CDR1 is SNHLY and CDR2 is FYNNEI. The CDR3 is 15 amino acids. V was pared by 4 bases and J by 2 bases, with 4 bases of the junction left unmatched.

This clone appeared once. This chain joins TRBV7-8 and TRBJ2-7, with TRBD2 matching 7 bases. This CDR3 spans 15 amino acids. The V segment lost 3 bases and the J segment 1 base; nucleotides outside the gene matches: 6. Germline loops: CDR1 SGHVS, CDR2 FQNEAQ. CDR3 region: CASSFGGGRSYEQYF. The CDR3 DNA reads TGTGCCAGCAGCTTTGGTGGCGGGAGATCCTACGAGCAGTACTTC.

V usage is TRBV29-1 and J usage is TRBJ1-5, with D perhaps matching TRBD1 (5 bases). This CDR3 contains 14 residues. In germline, CDR1 is SQVTM, CDR2 ANQGSEA. V lost 5 bases, J lost 0 bases, and 11 bases lay in between. CDR3 in amino acids: CSVQAGYSNQPQHF. The CDR3 bases are TGCAGCGTTCAGGCAGGGTATAGCAATCAGCCCCAGCATTTT.

V usage is TRBV7-9 and J usage is TRBJ1-4, with D possibly matching TRBD1 (6 bases). The CDR3 consists of 15 residues. V lost 4 bases and J lost 8, with 17 bases in between. The germline V gene has CDR1 SEHNR and CDR2 FQNEAQ (reference sequence). The CDR3 is CASSSGVRRKEKLFF. CDR3 nucleotides: TGTGCCAGCAGCTCAGGGGTGAGGAGGAAGGAAAAACTGTTTTTT. The full variable domain, rest sourced from reference TRBV7-9 and TRBJ1-4, is DTGVSQNPRHKITKRGQNVTFRCDPISEHNRLYWYRQTLGQGPEFLTYFQNEAQLEKSRLLSDRFSAERPKGSFSTLEIQRTEQGDSAMYLCASSSGVRRKEKLFFGSGTQLSVL.

This clone was recorded only once. This chain connects TRBV19 to TRBJ1-4; possibly TRBD1 for D (5 bases). In germline, CDR1 is LNHDA, CDR2 SQIVND (reference sequence). The CDR3 is made up of 14 amino acids. V dropped 6 bases and J dropped 1 base, with 9 bases sitting between them. The CDR3 is CASSPGGTNEKLFF. The CDR3 nucleotides are TGTGCCAGTAGCCCGGGGGGAACTAATGAAAAACTGTTTTTT.

CDR3 loop: CASIGGNTEAFF. The CDR3 DNA is TGTGCCAGCATCGGGGGTAACACTGAAGCTTTCTTT. This chain uses TRBV28 with TRBJ1-1, with D maybe TRBD1 (5 bases). CDR3 length: 12 amino acids. CDR1 and CDR2 from the germline V gene are MDHEN and SYDVKM. V was clipped by 7 bases and J by 2 bases, with 8 bases between them.

This rearrangement joins TRBV4-3 to TRBJ2-2; D unclear. Germline V lookup: CDR1 LGHNA, CDR2 YSLEER. CDR3 size: 15 residues. V was shortened by 0 bases and J by 4 bases, with 9 bases between the two germline ends. The CDR3 is CASSQDPGTTGELFF. As DNA, the CDR3 is TGCGCCAGCAGCCAAGACCCGGGTACCACCGGGGAGCTGTTTTTT.

CDR3 residues: CASSSPGQLNEQFF. In DNA, the CDR3 is TGCGCCAGCAGCTCTCCGGGACAGCTCAATGAGCAGTTCTTC. The V and J genes are TRBV5-1 and TRBJ2-1; 7 nucleotides agree with TRBD1. V shed 3 bases and J 6 bases; nucleotides not matched to a gene: 6. The CDR3 covers 14 residues. CDR1 and CDR2 (germline): SGHRS, YFSETQ.

J is TRBJ1-4 and V is TRBV7-9; 8 nucleotides agree with TRBD1. The CDR3 sequence is 14 residues long. The J segment lost 7 bases and the V segment lost 5 bases, leaving 6 bases of the junction unmatched. The germline CDR1 and CDR2 sequences are SEHNR and FQNEAQ (reference sequence). The DNA of the CDR3 is TGTGCCAGCAGCCCTCGGACAGGGCGTGAAAAACTGTTTTTT. This translates into CASSPRTGREKLFF.

This rearrangement joins TRBV18 to TRBJ2-7; 10 bases match TRBD1. Germline lookup yields CDR1 KGHSH and CDR2 LQKENI. This CDR3 is built from 17 residues. The J segment lost 2 bases and the V segment lost 6 bases, leaving 13 bases of the junction unmatched. CDR3 loop: CASSPRGGDRGTYEQYF. CDR3 DNA sequence: TGTGCCAGCTCCCCTCGAGGGGGGGACAGGGGAACCTACGAGCAGTACTTC.

The CDR3 is CASSQAVSYNEQFF. The CDR3 DNA reads as TGCGCCAGCAGCCAAGCTGTGAGTTACAATGAGCAGTTCTTC. The V gene is TRBV4-3, the J gene TRBJ2-1, with D unclear. Germline V gives CDR1 LGHNA, CDR2 YSLEER. The CDR3 is 14 amino acids. V lost 1 base and J 4 bases, leaving 8 bases between the germline ends.

This clone was counted a single time. V usage is TRBV6-2 or TRBV6-3 and J usage is TRBJ2-3; possible D gene TRBD2, 6 bases. This CDR3 spans 14 amino acids. V was shortened by 2 bases and J by 4 bases, with 10 bases between the two germline ends. From germline, CDR1 is MNHEY and CDR2 SVGEGT. In nucleotides, the CDR3 is TGTGCCAGCAGTTACGGCGGGGATTCAGATACGCAGTATTTT. Translating it yields CASSYGGDSDTQYF.

The chain employs TRBV6-5 and TRBJ1-5; D is unclear. The V gene lost 0 bases and the J gene lost 4 bases, with 7 bases spanning the gap. Germline V gene lookup returns CDR1 MNHEY and CDR2 SVGAGI. The CDR3 runs to 14 residues. CDR3 loop: CASSYSYGNQPQHF. The DNA for the CDR3 is TGTGCCAGCAGTTACTCGTACGGGAATCAGCCCCAGCATTTT.

The rearrangement links TRBV7-8 to TRBJ2-7; 10 positions agree with TRBD1. This CDR3 has 14 amino acids. In germline, CDR1 is SGHVS, CDR2 FQNEAQ. The trim removed 5 bases at V and 6 bases at J, leaving 7 bases unmatched. The CDR3 nucleotides read TGTGCCAGCAGCGTCCGGGACAGGGGATTCGAGCAGTACTTC. It codes for CASSVRDRGFEQYF.

V is TRBV18 and J is TRBJ1-1, with a tentative D call TRBD1 (5 bases). CDR1 KGHSH and CDR2 LQKENI come from the germline V gene. The CDR3 has 14 amino acids. V lost 2 bases to trimming and J lost 1 base, with 8 bases between them. Here the CDR3 DNA reads TGTGCCAGCTCACCATCAAGGGGGAACACTGAAGCTTTCTTT. Translating gives CASSPSRGNTEAFF.

The J gene is TRBJ2-5, the V gene TRBV7-2, with D hard to call. Germline V gene data show CDR1 as SGHTA and CDR2 as FQGNSA. CDR3 length: 13 amino acids. Trimming left V 7 bases short and J 7 bases short, with 16 bases between. DNA of the CDR3: TGTGCCAGCACCGTTAGCTTATCCGGGACCCAGTACTTC. It is translated as CASTVSLSGTQYF.

In its sample, this clone was seen once. V usage is TRBV5-4 and J usage is TRBJ1-2, with D tentatively TRBD1 (5 bases). V was shortened by 4 bases and J by 7 bases, with 26 bases between the two germline ends. The length of the CDR3 is 17 residues. Germline loops: CDR1 SGHNT, CDR2 YYREEE (reference sequence). In DNA, the CDR3 is TGTGCCAGCAGCAAACGGATCTACGGAAATTCAGGGTCTGGCTACACCTTC. It codes for CASSKRIYGNSGSGYTF.